This T cell receptor beta chain was recorded in a study of siplizumab effects on memory and regulatory T cells. V lost 5 bases and J lost 4; bases outside the gene matches: 6. The V gene's germline CDR1 is SQVTM and CDR2 ANQGSEA. The CDR3 is made up of 14 amino acids. Assay used: immunoSEQ multiplex PCR; TCRdb lists only in-frame clones, some missing. The sample has 70,000 to 95,000 clones, approximately 90% seen once. The sequence derives from a human donor in good health. The chain uses TRBV29-1 and TRBJ2-2; TRBD1 matches 8 bases. Material: CD4+ T cells sorted from blood. The CDR3 coding sequence is TGCAGCGTTCCCCTGGACAGGGCCACCGGGGAGCTGTTTTTT. It is translated as CSVPLDRATGELFF.